A selection of T cell receptor beta chains follows, all from one sample in a study of shared clonotypes between healthy human individuals. Method: immunoSEQ multiplex PCR; TCRdb's copy keeps in-frame clones and lacks some. This sample yields approximately 720,000 clones, of which about 91% are seen a single time; about a quarter belongs to the top ten. The sequencing input was naive CD8+ T cells sorted from blood. These receptors were collected from a man aged 25-45 years in good health. Each CDR3 is given with its conserved first and last residue. The order of the fields is CDR3 DNA, CDR3 protein, J gene, D gene, clone size, CDR3 length, V gene. The D gene is left open where the match is weak. Some rows have no size entry. The others give once, few or many, or a class for an expanded clone.

TGCAGCGTTGTCCGATACAATGAGCAGTTCTTC	CSVVRYNEQFF	TRBJ2-1	NA	NA	11	TRBV29-1
TGCGCCAGCAGCCCCGACAACCAAGAGACCCAGTACTTC	CASSPDNQETQYF	TRBJ2-5	NA	NA	13	TRBV4-1
TGTGCCAGCAGCTTAGCGCTAGGGAGGACTGGAAACACCATATATTTT	CASSLALGRTGNTIYF	TRBJ1-3	NA	few	16	TRBV7-9
TGCAGCGTTGAAGTCAGGGATTATGGCTACACCTTC	CSVEVRDYGYTF	TRBJ1-2	NA	NA	12	TRBV29-1
TGCGCCAGCAGCGGCCAAGAGACCCAGTACTTC	CASSGQETQYF	TRBJ2-5	NA	NA	11	TRBV10-2
TGTGCCAGCAGTTTAGGGGCCGGGAACATTCAGTACTTC	CASSLGAGNIQYF	TRBJ2-4	NA	NA	13	TRBV27
TGTGCTAGCAGCGCGCTGACTAGCGGGAGTTACAATGAGCAGTTCTTC	CASSALTSGSYNEQFF	TRBJ2-1	TRBD2	NA	16	TRBV7-7
TGCGCCAGCAGCCAATTCGGGTCTAGCACAGATACGCAGTATTTT	CASSQFGSSTDTQYF	TRBJ2-3	NA	NA	15	TRBV4-1
TGTGCCAGCAGCTTGTATTACGGCAGCAATCAGCCCCAGCATTTT	CASSLYYGSNQPQHF	TRBJ1-5	NA	NA	15	TRBV5-5
TGTGCCAGCAGCATTAGCGGGAGGGGTGGCAATGAGCAGTTCTTC	CASSISGRGGNEQFF	TRBJ2-1	TRBD2	NA	15	TRBV11-1
TGTGCCAGTAGTATAGTGTCCGGGTACAATGAGCAGTTCTTC	CASSIVSGYNEQFF	TRBJ2-1	NA	NA	14	TRBV19
TGCAGCGTTGTCCGGCAGGGGAGCACCGGGGAGCTGTTTTTT	CSVVRQGSTGELFF	TRBJ2-2	NA	NA	14	TRBV29-1